Listed below are T cell receptor beta chains from one sample, sequenced in a study of T cell changes during pregnancy in multiple sclerosis. The assay was immunoSEQ multiplex PCR, and TCRdb's table has in-frame clones only and misses some. This sample has more than 85,000 clones, with about 93% found just once. This specimen was peripheral blood, taken after pregnancy. Receptors originate from a female donor in good health, enrolled as a control in a pregnancy study. Both conserved end residues are part of each CDR3. Each record gives: D gene, J gene, V gene, CDR3 protein. A D gene is named only where the DNA matches it firmly.

>TRBD2|TRBJ2-3|TRBV4-1
CASSQEEGLAGRGWDTQYF
>TRBD1|TRBJ2-1|TRBV5-1
CASSLRSGGAHNEQFF
>.|TRBJ2-3|TRBV14
CASSQIAASTDTQYF
>TRBD1|TRBJ2-3|TRBV6-6
CASNLYGTGSTDTQYF
>TRBD1|TRBJ2-1|TRBV19
CASSIGGTGVEQFF
>.|TRBJ2-3|TRBV4-2
CASSQPTSQREDTQYF
>TRBD1|TRBJ1-5|TRBV6-6
CASSGQVGNQPQHF
>TRBD1|TRBJ2-1|TRBV6-5
CASTERQGPDNEQFF
>TRBD1|TRBJ2-7|TRBV27
CASSSIQGSIYEQYF
>TRBD2|TRBJ2-5|TRBV6-5
CASSYTSGAGETQYF
>.|TRBJ2-3|TRBV18
CASSPPIASDTQYF
>.|TRBJ1-4|TRBV2
CASSKNSATNEKLFF
>TRBD1|TRBJ2-1|TRBV9
CASSVGTGTEQFF
>.|TRBJ2-7|TRBV11-2
CASSWGDEQYF
>.|TRBJ2-7|TRBV7-8
CASSLKREARYEQYF
>.|TRBJ2-6|TRBV7-6
CASSLGISGSGANVLTF
>TRBD1|TRBJ2-3|TRBV6-4
CANPHGDRKTDTQYF
>TRBD2|TRBJ2-7|TRBV7-9
CASSLESRLAELDEQYF
>.|TRBJ1-5|TRBV30
CAWSTGGGQPQHF
>.|TRBJ1-2|TRBV5-1
CASSSGVMDGYTF
>.|TRBJ2-7|TRBV4-1
CASSPPDLNYEQYF
>.|TRBJ2-3|TRBV15
CATRYRQITDTQYF
>.|TRBJ1-4|TRBV23-1
CASSQSTGGWTNEKLFF
>.|TRBJ2-1|TRBV6-6
CASIKDPSGGNEQFF
>.|TRBJ1-2|TRBV5-1
CASSIGLNYGYTF
>TRBD1|TRBJ2-1|TRBV6-1
CASRGQAPWGQFF
>.|TRBJ1-5|TRBV10-3
CAISEVVVTNNQPQHF
>.|TRBJ2-5|TRBV29-1
CSGSGGEETQYF
>.|TRBJ1-1|TRBV7-8
CASSLLTGANTEAFF
>TRBD1|TRBJ1-2|TRBV18
CASSPRQGDGYTF
>.|TRBJ2-7|TRBV28
CASSLAGTQYEQYF
>TRBD1|TRBJ1-2|TRBV19
CASTRSPGQGYYGYTF
>TRBD1|TRBJ1-2|TRBV28
CASSIRDRDAYGYTF
>.|TRBJ1-3|TRBV5-1
CASSLGGTGNTIYF
>TRBD2|TRBJ2-1|TRBV10-3
CAISEGLADNEQFF
>.|TRBJ2-1|TRBV15
CATSNTGFGRNEQFF
>.|TRBJ2-1|TRBV6-1
CASSKGGGGDEQFF
>TRBD1|TRBJ1-2|TRBV19
CASSIRGTAYGYTF
>TRBD2|TRBJ2-1|TRBV5-1
CASSLGLAESYNEQFF
>.|TRBJ2-5|TRBV14
CASSQDESTLETQYF
>TRBD1|TRBJ2-7|TRBV27
CASSFSFTGGNEQYF
>TRBD1|TRBJ2-7|TRBV7-9
CASSPGQHEQYF